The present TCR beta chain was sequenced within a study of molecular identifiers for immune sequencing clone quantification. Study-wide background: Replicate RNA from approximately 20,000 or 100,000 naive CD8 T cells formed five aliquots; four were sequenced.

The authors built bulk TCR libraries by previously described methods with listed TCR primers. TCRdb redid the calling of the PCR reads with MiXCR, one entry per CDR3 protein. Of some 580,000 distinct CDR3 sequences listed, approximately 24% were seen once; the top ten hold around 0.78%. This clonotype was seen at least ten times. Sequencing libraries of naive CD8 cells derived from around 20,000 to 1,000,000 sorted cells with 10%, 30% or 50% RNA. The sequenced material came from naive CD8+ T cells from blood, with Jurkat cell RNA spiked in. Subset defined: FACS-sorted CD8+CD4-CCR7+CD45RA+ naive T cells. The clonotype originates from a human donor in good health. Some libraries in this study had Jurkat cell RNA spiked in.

The CDR3 DNA reads TGCGCCAGCAGCCATAAAGGGGCAGGGGCCGACGAGCAGTACTTC. Translation gives CASSHKGAGADEQYF. This chain links TRBV4-1 with TRBJ2-7; D may be TRBD1 (6 bases). The V gene lost 3 bases and the J gene lost 5 bases, with 17 bases spanning the gap. In germline, CDR1 is MGHRA, CDR2 YSYEKL. There are 15 residues in the CDR3.